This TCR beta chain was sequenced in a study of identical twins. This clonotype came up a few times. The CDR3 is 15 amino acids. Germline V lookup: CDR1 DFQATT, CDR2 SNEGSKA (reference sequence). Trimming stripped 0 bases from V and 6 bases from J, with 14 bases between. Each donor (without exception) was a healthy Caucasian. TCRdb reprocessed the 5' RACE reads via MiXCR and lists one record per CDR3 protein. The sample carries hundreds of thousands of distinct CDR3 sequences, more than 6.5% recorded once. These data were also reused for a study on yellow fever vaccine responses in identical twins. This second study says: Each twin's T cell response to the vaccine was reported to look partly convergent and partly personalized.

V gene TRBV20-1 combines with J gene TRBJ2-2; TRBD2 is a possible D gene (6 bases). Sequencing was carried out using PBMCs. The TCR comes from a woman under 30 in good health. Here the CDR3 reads CSARDQMWGAGELFF. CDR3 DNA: TGCAGTGCTAGAGATCAGATGTGGGGGGCCGGGGAGCTGTTTTTT.